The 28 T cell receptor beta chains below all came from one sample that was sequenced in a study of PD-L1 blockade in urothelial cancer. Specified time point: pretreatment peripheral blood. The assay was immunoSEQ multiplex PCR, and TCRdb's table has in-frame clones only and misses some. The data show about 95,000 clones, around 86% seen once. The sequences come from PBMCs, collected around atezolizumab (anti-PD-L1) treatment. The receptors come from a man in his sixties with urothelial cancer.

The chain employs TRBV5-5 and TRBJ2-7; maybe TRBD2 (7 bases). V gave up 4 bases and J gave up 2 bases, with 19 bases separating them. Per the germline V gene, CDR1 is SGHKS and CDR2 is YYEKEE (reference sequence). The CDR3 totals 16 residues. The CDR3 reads CASSPRGAGAPYEQYF. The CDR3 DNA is TGTGCCAGCAGCCCTCGTGGCGCGGGGGCCCCCTACGAGCAGTACTTC.

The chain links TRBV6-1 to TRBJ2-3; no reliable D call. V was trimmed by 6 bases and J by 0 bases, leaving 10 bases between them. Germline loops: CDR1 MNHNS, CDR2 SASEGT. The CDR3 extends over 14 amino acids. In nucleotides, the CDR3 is TGTGCCAGCAGCGTTATAGCTAGCACAGATACGCAGTATTTT. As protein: CASSVIASTDTQYF.

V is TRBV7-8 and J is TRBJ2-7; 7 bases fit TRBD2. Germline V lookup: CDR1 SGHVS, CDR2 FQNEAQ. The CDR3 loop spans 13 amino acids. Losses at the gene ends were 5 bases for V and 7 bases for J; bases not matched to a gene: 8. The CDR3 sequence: CASSPLTGGEQYF. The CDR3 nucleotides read TGTGCCAGCAGCCCCCTGACGGGGGGTGAGCAGTACTTC. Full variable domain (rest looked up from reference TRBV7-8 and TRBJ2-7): GAGVSQSPRYKVAKRGQDVALRCDPISGHVSLFWYQQALGQGPEFLTYFQNEAQLDKSGLPSDRFFAERPEGSVSTLKIQRTQQEDSAVYLCASSPLTGGEQYFGPGTRLTVT.

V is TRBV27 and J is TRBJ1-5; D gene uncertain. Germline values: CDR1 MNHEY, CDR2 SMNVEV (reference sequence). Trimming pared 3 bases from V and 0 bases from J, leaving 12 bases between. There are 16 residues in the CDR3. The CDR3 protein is CASSFLGRSSNQPQHF. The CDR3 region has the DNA TGTGCCAGCAGTTTCCTGGGGAGGAGTAGCAATCAGCCCCAGCATTTT.

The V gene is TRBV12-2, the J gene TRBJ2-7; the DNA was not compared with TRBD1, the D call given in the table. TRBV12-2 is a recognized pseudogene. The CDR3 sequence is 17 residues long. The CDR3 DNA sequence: TGTGCAAGTCGCAGAACTTCTACAGGGTGGGACCCCTACGAGCAGTACTTC. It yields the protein CASRRTSTGWDPYEQYF.

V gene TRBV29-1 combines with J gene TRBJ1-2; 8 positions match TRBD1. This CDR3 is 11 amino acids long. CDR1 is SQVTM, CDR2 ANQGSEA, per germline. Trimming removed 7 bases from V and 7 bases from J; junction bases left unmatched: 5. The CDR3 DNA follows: TGCAGCGCCACACAGGGGGGTGGCTACACCTTC. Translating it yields CSATQGGGYTF.

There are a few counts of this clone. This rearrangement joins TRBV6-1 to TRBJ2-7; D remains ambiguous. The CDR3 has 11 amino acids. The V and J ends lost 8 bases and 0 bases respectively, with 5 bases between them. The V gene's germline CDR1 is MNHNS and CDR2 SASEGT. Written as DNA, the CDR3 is TGTGCCAGCGGCAGCTCCTACGAGCAGTACTTC. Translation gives CASGSSYEQYF.

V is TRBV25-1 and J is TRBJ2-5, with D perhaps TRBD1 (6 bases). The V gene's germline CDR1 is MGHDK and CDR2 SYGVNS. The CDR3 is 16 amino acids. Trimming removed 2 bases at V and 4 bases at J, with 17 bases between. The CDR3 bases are TGTGCCAGCAGTGAAAGGAGGACAGCAAATTTAGAGACCCAGTACTTC. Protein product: CASSERRTANLETQYF.

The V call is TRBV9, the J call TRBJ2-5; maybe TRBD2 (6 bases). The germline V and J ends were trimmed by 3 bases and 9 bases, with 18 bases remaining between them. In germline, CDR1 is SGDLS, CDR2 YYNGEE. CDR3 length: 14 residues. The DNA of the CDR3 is TGTGCCAGCAGCGCGCCGGGTTATGGAGGGCCCCAGTACTTC. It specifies CASSAPGYGGPQYF.

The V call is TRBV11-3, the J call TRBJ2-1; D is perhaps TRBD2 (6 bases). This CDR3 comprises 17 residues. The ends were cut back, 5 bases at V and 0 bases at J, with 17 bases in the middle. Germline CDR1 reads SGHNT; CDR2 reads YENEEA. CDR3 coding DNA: TGTGCCAGCAGCCCGAGGGATCGGGGGAACTCCTACAATGAGCAGTTCTTC. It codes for CASSPRDRGNSYNEQFF.

The CDR3 DNA sequence: TGCGCCAGCAGCCAACAACAGAATCAGCCCCAGCATTTT. Its translation is CASSQQQNQPQHF. The chain combines TRBV4-3 with TRBJ1-5; the D is unclear. The CDR3 spans 13 residues. CDR1 and CDR2 from the germline V gene are LGHNA and YSLEER. Trimming cost V 2 bases and J 4 bases, with 6 bases left between them.

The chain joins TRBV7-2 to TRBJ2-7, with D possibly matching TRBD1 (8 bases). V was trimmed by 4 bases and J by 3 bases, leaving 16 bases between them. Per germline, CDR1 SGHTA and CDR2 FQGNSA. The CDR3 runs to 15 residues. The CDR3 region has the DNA TGTGCCAGCAGCTCCGTCGGGGGGACAGGCTACGAGCAGTACTTC. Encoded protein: CASSSVGGTGYEQYF.

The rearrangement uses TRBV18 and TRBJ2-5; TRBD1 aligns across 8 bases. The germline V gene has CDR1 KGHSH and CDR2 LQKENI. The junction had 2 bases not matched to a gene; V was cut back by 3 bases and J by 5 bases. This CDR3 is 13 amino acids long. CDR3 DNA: TGTGCCAGCTCACCCGGGGACAGGGAGACCCAGTACTTC. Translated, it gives CASSPGDRETQYF.

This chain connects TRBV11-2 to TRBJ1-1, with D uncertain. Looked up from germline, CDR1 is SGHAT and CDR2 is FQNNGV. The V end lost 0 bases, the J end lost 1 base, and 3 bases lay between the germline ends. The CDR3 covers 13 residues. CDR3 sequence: CASSLDRNTEAFF. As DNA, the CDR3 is TGTGCCAGCAGCTTAGACAGGAACACTGAAGCTTTCTTT.

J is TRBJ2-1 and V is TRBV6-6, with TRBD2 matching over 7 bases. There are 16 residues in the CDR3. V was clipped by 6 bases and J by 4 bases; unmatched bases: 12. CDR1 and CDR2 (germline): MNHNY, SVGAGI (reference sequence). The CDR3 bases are TGTGCCAGCAGAACCGCCCGGGAGGAGGGTTACAATGAGCAGTTCTTC. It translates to CASRTAREEGYNEQFF.

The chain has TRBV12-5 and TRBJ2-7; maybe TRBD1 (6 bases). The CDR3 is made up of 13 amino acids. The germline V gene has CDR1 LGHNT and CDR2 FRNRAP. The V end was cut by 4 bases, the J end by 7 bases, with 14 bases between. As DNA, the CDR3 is TGTGCTAGTGGTTCCCGGGACACATGGGAGCAGTACTTC. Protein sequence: CASGSRDTWEQYF.

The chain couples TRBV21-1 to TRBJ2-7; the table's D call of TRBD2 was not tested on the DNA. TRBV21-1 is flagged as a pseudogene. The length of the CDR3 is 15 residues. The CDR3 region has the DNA TGTGCCAGCAGCAAAGTGGAGGAACTGATGTACGAGCAGTACTTC. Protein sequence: CASSKVEELMYEQYF.

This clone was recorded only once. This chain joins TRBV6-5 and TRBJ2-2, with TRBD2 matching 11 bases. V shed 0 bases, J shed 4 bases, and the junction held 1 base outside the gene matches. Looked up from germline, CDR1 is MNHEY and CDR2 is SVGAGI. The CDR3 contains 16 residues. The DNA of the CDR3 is TGTGCCAGCAGTTACTCAGGACTAGCGGGCACCGGGGAGCTGTTTTTT. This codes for CASSYSGLAGTGELFF.

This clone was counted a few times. CDR3 bases: TGTGCCAGCAGCTCAGGACAGGGAGGGTACACTGAAGCTTTCTTT. This gives the protein CASSSGQGGYTEAFF. The chain joins TRBV5-5 to TRBJ1-1, with 8 nucleotides matching TRBD1. V lost 3 bases to trimming and J lost 3 bases; unmatched junction nucleotides: 7. The CDR3 contains 15 residues. Germline CDR1 and CDR2: SGHKS and YYEKEE (reference sequence). The variable domain in full, with the rest retrieved from reference TRBV5-5 and TRBJ1-1, is DAGVTQSPTHLIKTRGQQVTLRCSPISGHKSVSWYQQVLGQGPQFIFQYYEKEERGRGNFPDRFSARQFPNYSSELNVNALLLGDSALYLCASSSGQGGYTEAFFGQGTRLTVV.

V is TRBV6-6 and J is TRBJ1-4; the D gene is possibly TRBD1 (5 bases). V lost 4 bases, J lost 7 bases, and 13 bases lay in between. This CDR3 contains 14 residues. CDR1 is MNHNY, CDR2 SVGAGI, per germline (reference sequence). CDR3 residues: CASSSGPRGEKLFF. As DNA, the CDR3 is TGTGCCAGCAGTTCAGGGCCTAGGGGTGAAAAACTGTTTTTT.

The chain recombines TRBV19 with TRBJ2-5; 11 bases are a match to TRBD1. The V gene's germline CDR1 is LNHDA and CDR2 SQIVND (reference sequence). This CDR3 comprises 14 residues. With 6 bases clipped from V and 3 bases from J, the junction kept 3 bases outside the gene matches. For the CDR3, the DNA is TGTGCCAGTAGGCGGACAGGGGGCAAAGAGACCCAGTACTTC. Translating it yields CASRRTGGKETQYF.

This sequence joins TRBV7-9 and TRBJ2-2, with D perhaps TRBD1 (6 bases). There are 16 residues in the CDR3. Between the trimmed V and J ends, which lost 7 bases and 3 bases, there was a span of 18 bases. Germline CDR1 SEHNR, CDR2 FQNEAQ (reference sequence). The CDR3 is CASTLTGTRDTGELFF. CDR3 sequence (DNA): TGTGCCAGCACCTTGACCGGGACAAGGGACACCGGGGAGCTGTTTTTT.

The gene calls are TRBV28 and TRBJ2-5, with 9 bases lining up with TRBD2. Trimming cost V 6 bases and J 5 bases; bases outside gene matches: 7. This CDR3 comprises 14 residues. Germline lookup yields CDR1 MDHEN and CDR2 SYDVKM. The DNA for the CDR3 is TGTGCCAGCAGGGTAGCGGGAGCTGGGGAGACCCAGTACTTC. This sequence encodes CASRVAGAGETQYF.

The CDR3 region has the DNA TGTGCCAGCAGTTCCCAACTAGCGGGAGCCGGTAATGAGCAGTTCTTC. Amino acid sequence: CASSSQLAGAGNEQFF. The rearrangement uses TRBV27 and TRBJ2-1, with 11 bases that match TRBD2. The trim removed 4 bases at V and 7 bases at J, leaving 9 bases unmatched. The CDR3 has 16 residues. Germline V CDR1 and CDR2: MNHEY, SMNVEV (reference sequence).

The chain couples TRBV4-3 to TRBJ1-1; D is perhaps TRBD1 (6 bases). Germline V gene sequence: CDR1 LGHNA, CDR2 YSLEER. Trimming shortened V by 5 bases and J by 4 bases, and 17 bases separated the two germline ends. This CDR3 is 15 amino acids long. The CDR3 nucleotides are TGCGCCAGCAGCTCCTGGGCAGGGGTCGGCACTGAAGCTTTCTTT. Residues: CASSSWAGVGTEAFF.

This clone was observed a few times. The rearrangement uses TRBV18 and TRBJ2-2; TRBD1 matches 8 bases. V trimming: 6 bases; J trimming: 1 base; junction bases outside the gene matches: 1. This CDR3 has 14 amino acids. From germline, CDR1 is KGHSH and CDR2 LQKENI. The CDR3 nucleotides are TGTGCCAGCTCTGGGACAGGGAACACCGGGGAGCTGTTTTTT. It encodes CASSGTGNTGELFF.

CDR3 sequence: CASSSLKGQGVNTEAFF. The CDR3 DNA sequence: TGTGCCAGCAGCTCCTTAAAGGGACAGGGGGTGAACACTGAAGCTTTCTTT. This chain connects TRBV7-9 to TRBJ1-1; 11 positions agree with TRBD1. The trim removed 4 bases at V and 0 bases at J, leaving 7 bases unmatched. This CDR3 has 17 amino acids. Per the germline V gene, CDR1 is SEHNR and CDR2 is FQNEAQ (reference sequence).

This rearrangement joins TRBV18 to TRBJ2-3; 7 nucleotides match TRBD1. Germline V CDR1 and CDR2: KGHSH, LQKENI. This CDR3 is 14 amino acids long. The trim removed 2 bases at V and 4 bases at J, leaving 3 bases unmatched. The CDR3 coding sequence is TGTGCCAGCTCACCATTGAGGGGGCCAGATACGCAGTATTTT. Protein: CASSPLRGPDTQYF.